This passage covers 5 T cell receptor beta chains from one sample sequenced in a study of blood T cell repertoires in COVID-19. Here immunoSEQ multiplex PCR was the method, and the copy in TCRdb shows in-frame clones only, minus some. Among about 110,000 clones listed, about 85% were seen once. The specimen sequenced was peripheral blood. The receptors derive from a woman aged 70-85 years with acute or convalescent COVID-19.

The chain recombines TRBV3-1 (or the pseudogene TRBV3-2) with TRBJ2-1, with D possibly TRBD2 on 5 matching bases. The germline V gene encodes CDR1 LGHDT and CDR2 YNNKEL (reference sequence). V was trimmed by 0 bases and J by 7 bases, leaving 16 bases between them. The CDR3 spans 16 residues. In DNA, the CDR3 is TGTGCCAGCAGCCAAGAATCAGCGTTGGGAGAAAATGAGCAGTTCTTC. Its translation is CASSQESALGENEQFF.

This clone was seen just once. The genes are TRBV11-2 and TRBJ2-1; 8 nucleotides line up with TRBD2. Unmatched junction bases numbered 17, after V lost 6 bases and J lost 4 bases. Germline V gene lookup returns CDR1 SGHAT and CDR2 FQNNGV. The CDR3 covers 18 residues. The CDR3 loop reads CASSIPRGDREGYNEQFF. The CDR3, as DNA: TGTGCCAGCAGTATCCCACGGGGGGATCGGGAGGGGTACAATGAGCAGTTCTTC. The whole variable domain, filled in from reference TRBV11-2 and TRBJ2-1, reads EAGVAQSPRYKIIEKRQSVAFWCNPISGHATLYWYQQILGQGPKLLIQFQNNGVVDDSQLPKDRFSAERLKGVDSTLKIQPAKLEDSAVYLCASSIPRGDREGYNEQFFGPGTRLTVL.

J is TRBJ1-2 and V is TRBV29-1, with D possibly matching TRBD1 (6 bases). From germline, CDR1 is SQVTM and CDR2 ANQGSEA. The germline V and J ends were trimmed by 4 bases and 6 bases, with 12 bases remaining between them. The CDR3 contains 12 residues. The CDR3 region is CSVGGGEHGYTF. The CDR3 DNA is TGCAGCGTTGGGGGGGGCGAACATGGCTACACCTTC.

The rearrangement links TRBV4-3 to TRBJ2-1, with D perhaps TRBD1 (5 bases). There are 14 residues in the CDR3. V lost 4 bases and J 9 bases, leaving 16 bases between the germline ends. Per the germline V gene, CDR1 is LGHNA and CDR2 is YSLEER. The DNA for the CDR3 is TGCGCCAGCAGCCTCCACAGGCGAGACAGTGAGCAGTTCTTC. This translates into CASSLHRRDSEQFF.

A few counts support this clone. The J gene is TRBJ1-2, the V gene TRBV4-1; D perhaps matches TRBD1 (5 bases). V shed 0 bases and J shed 4 bases, with 15 bases lying between them. Germline V lookup: CDR1 MGHRA, CDR2 YSYEKL. The CDR3 extends over 16 amino acids. The CDR3 protein is CASSQDPSSGVYGYTF. CDR3 coding DNA: TGCGCCAGCAGCCAAGATCCCTCCTCGGGGGTCTATGGCTACACCTTC.